These T cell receptor beta chains were read from a single sample in a study of OX40 agonist ivuxolimab in advanced cancers. Profiling relied on immunoSEQ multiplex PCR, and the TCRdb table lists in-frame clones only, not all of them. This sample has about 70,000 clones; more than 80% occur once, and the top ten carry 1.1%. This sample comprised CD4+ or CD8+ T cells sorted from blood, obtained in a trial of the OX40 agonist ivuxolimab. All receptors come from an adult with an advanced solid tumor such as melanoma, head and neck, liver or kidney cancer. Each CDR3 is given with its conserved first and last residue. A D gene is named only where the DNA matches it firmly. Clone size is stated in some rows and not others, as once, few, many or a class when expanded.

CDR3aa	CDR3nt	d_gene	j_gene	abundance	v_gene
CARSLAGGSGQPQHF	TGTGCCAGAAGCTTGGCAGGGGGGTCCGGGCAGCCCCAGCATTTT	TRBD1	TRBJ1-5	NA	TRBV5-3
CASSLRPGTGDSPLHF	TGTGCCAGCAGCTTACGTCCTGGGACAGGCGACTCACCCCTCCACTTT	TRBD1	TRBJ1-6	NA	TRBV11-2
CAISESGGKVYEQYF	TGTGCCATCAGTGAGTCGGGGGGGAAAGTCTACGAGCAGTACTTC	TRBD2	TRBJ2-7	NA	TRBV10-3
CASKGTSTNEKLFF	TGTGCCAGCAAGGGTACTTCAACTAATGAAAAACTGTTTTTT	NA	TRBJ1-4	NA	TRBV2
CASSMGGAYEQYF	TGTGCCAGCAGCATGGGGGGGGCCTACGAGCAGTACTTC	NA	TRBJ2-7	NA	TRBV21-1
CASSLRGRQGVYYGYTF	TGTGCCAGCAGTTTAAGGGGGAGACAGGGGGTCTACTATGGCTACACCTTC	TRBD1	TRBJ1-2	NA	TRBV27
CASNPDRTNTGELFF	TGTGCCAGCAACCCGGACAGGACGAACACCGGGGAGCTGTTTTTT	TRBD1	TRBJ2-2	once	TRBV2
CASSLEDRYYGYTF	TGTGCCAGCAGCTTAGAGGACAGGTACTATGGCTACACCTTC	TRBD1	TRBJ1-2	NA	TRBV7-2
CSVLAQETQYF	TGCAGCGTTCTTGCCCAAGAGACCCAGTACTTC	NA	TRBJ2-5	NA	TRBV29-1
CACPDPGGRDGYTF	TGTGCCTGTCCTGACCCGGGGGGCCGGGATGGCTACACCTTC	NA	TRBJ1-2	medium-sized	TRBV30
CASSLTGWGETQYF	TGTGCCAGTAGTCTCACAGGGTGGGGGGAGACCCAGTACTTC	NA	TRBJ2-5	NA	TRBV19
CASTVQGPPHEQYF	TGTGCCAGCACCGTACAGGGGCCCCCCCACGAGCAGTACTTC	TRBD1	TRBJ2-7	NA	TRBV6-1
CSANSGGAHTGELFF	TGCAGCGCCAATAGCGGGGGGGCCCACACCGGGGAGCTGTTTTTT	TRBD2	TRBJ2-2	few	TRBV29-1
CASSFSTGRRTDTQYF	TGTGCCAGCAGCTTCTCGACAGGGCGACGCACAGATACGCAGTATTTT	TRBD1	TRBJ2-3	NA	TRBV11-2
CASSLLWGPNTEAFF	TGTGCCAGCAGCTTATTGTGGGGCCCGAACACTGAAGCTTTCTTT	NA	TRBJ1-1	NA	TRBV5-6
CAIRDSSGNTIYF	TGTGCCATCAGGGACAGCTCTGGAAACACCATATATTTT	NA	TRBJ1-3	medium-sized	TRBV10-3
CASSLQTSGEQFF	TGCGCCAGCAGCCTCCAAACCTCAGGGGAGCAGTTCTTC	NA	TRBJ2-1	once	TRBV4-1
CASSELDRSVEQYF	TGTGCCAGCAGCGAACTGGACAGGTCGGTCGAGCAGTACTTC	TRBD1	TRBJ2-7	NA	TRBV9
CASSEVWGASNQPQHF	TGTGCCAGCAGTGAAGTTTGGGGGGCCAGCAATCAGCCCCAGCATTTT	NA	TRBJ1-5	NA	TRBV2
CASSYSWTGKTEAFF	TGTGCCAGCAGTTACTCTTGGACAGGGAAGACTGAAGCTTTCTTT	TRBD1	TRBJ1-1	NA	TRBV6-6
CASSGGGTESKAQHF	TGTGCCAGCAGTGGCGGAGGGACGGAGTCTAAGGCCCAGCATTTT	NA	TRBJ1-5	once	TRBV6-5
CASSLQGFDYGYTF	TGTGCCAGCAGTTTACAGGGTTTCGACTATGGCTACACCTTC	NA	TRBJ1-2	NA	TRBV28